This T cell receptor beta chain emerged from a study of beta chain features in type 1 diabetes (dated by TCRdb to between 2018 and 2020). About the study as a whole: Mean age, gender distribution, total cell number and subset yield were not different between patients and healthy donors. A total of 85 million to 140 million sorted cells were examined across all samples, and a strong correlation was observed between cell number per subset and RNA yield. The study compared the TCRB repertoires of sorted circulating CD4+ T cell subsets in recently diagnosed type 1 diabetes patients with those in matched healthy donors. Naive and central memory subsets were obtained from all 30 or so donors, but regulatory and stem cell-like memory subsets were isolated from only 8 patients and 8 healthy donors.

The entire amount of isolated RNA was reverse transcribed using the High Capacity cDNA Reverse Transcription Kit, so the sequenced TCRB transcripts were expressed ones. Deep immunoSEQ sequencing was performed on naive, central memory and regulatory T cell samples, with an average of roughly 3.3 million total reads per sample. After sorted cells were lysed in RLT buffer, RNA was extracted with DNase-treated RNeasy Micro or Mini kits, with the choice depending on cell number. Each cell subset was processed separately to prevent cross-contamination, with patient and healthy donor samples processed together. The immunoSEQ multiplex PCR was used to amplify TCRB sequences from cDNA, yielding 87-bp fragments that span the CDR3 region. Sequencing of the amplicons was done on the Illumina HiSeq platform. Processing in the source paper ran as follows. PCR bias was computationally corrected using synthetic template baselines, reads within Hamming distance 2 were collapsed, and singletons that could not be merged were discarded. Reads were aligned to IMGT to assign V, D and J genes, CDR3 length, and insertions or deletions at six rearrangement sites. Within each subset, clonotype counts were normalized to the number of sorted cells before true diversity and Gini coefficients were calculated with the tcR R package. The overlap coefficient, calculated on TCRB nucleotide sequences, was used to quantify repertoire sharing. The table was pulled from immuneACCESS by TCRdb, which kept in-frame rearrangements only. Such tables lose some clones; where checked, under half of the loss comes from unresolved V genes, and the rest has no known cause. The V and J calls and clone size come from that table; D and trimming were worked out from the DNA. The sample contains about 210,000 clones, roughly a tenth of them found a single time. The ten largest clonotypes hold over 1% of the sample.

Its CDR3 holds 16 amino acids, cysteine through phenylalanine. The retained sequence is limited to the CDR3, 48 bases, with the frame set at the first base. V has 1 base trimmed and J has 2 bases trimmed; junction bases matching no gene number 2. Sequences LGHNA (CDR1) and YNFKEQ (CDR2) are obtained from the germline V gene. On the study overall, not on this receptor specifically: A moderate but significant shortening of TCRB CDR3 length was observed in type 1 diabetes patients in all four CD4+ subsets. Because small numbers of individuals were included in the HLA sub-analyses, any influence of HLA type on TCRB rearrangement was left unresolved. Because cDNA was sequenced instead of genomic DNA, highly expressing activated cells could be over-represented, though the groups showed no difference in activation or CD3 levels. Shorter templates might be favored by PCR, yet because patient and control samples were amplified and corrected together, any such skew would affect both groups equally. Patients with type 1 diabetes made fewer insertions and deleted more nucleotides at VDJ recombination sites, implying thymic rearrangement abnormalities. Naive, central memory and regulatory TCRB repertoires appeared to be more similar among patients than among healthy donors.

Each donor gave one peripheral blood draw, averaging roughly 0.11 L, which was collected into heparinised tubes. Naive, central memory, regulatory and stem cell-like memory CD4+ T cells were sorted on a BD FACSAria II using a panel including CD45RO, CCR7, CD25, CD127, CD95 and CD27. Purity was above 95% for every sorted population. Right away, PBMCs were isolated by Lymphoprep density gradient centrifugation and were stained directly, with no culture step. So that batch effects would be minimized, each experiment stained and sorted samples in pairs, pairing one healthy donor with one patient. As regards this clone: This receptor's antigen is unknown. Base qualities are not at hand, and no much larger clone is one base apart.

The sequenced sample consisted of central memory CD4+ T cells from blood. Rearrangement joined TRBV4-2 to TRBJ2-3, with 11 central nucleotides matching TRBD2. This clonotype was sampled from a man between 18 and 29 years old in good health. The CDR3 protein: CASSQVAGGLTDTQYF. The DNA reads TGTGCCAGCAGCCAAGTAGCGGGAGGGCTCACAGATACGCAGTATTTT.